This entry lists 14 T cell receptor beta chains sequenced from one sample in a study of monozygotic twins with inflammatory bowel disease. TCRdb reanalyzed the 5' RACE reads and collapses them to one entry per CDR3 protein, without DNA. Its table records more than 300,000 distinct CDR3 sequences. Sequencing was done on a sample of blood. The receptor source for this set is a human donor with ulcerative colitis or Crohn's disease, or a healthy co-twin of an affected twin (not recorded which).

The chain employs TRBV10-3 and TRBJ2-1; TCRdb's assignment of TRBD1 cannot be checked, as there is no DNA. CDR3 length: 16 residues. Germline V gene data show CDR1 as ENHRY and CDR2 as SYGVKD. CDR3 region: CAISESQGIPLNEQFF.

The chain carries TRBV12-3 or TRBV12-4 and TRBJ2-1; without DNA, the TCRdb call of TRBD1 cannot be checked. CDR3 length equals 13 residues. The CDR3 region is CASRDSPVDEQFF.

The V call is TRBV7-3, the J call TRBJ2-1; TCRdb names TRBD2, which stays unverified in the absence of DNA. The CDR3 totals 15 residues. The germline V gene has CDR1 SGHTA and CDR2 FQGTGA. CDR3 amino acids: CASSLTTSSPREQFF.

This sequence joins TRBV7-2 and TRBJ2-5; TCRdb's assignment of TRBD1 cannot be checked, as there is no DNA. The CDR3 spans 15 residues. Germline V gives CDR1 SGHTA, CDR2 FQGNSA. This CDR3 is CASSLAPTGSETQYF.

The rearrangement links TRBV20-1 to TRBJ2-7; TCRdb selects TRBD2, and the lack of DNA leaves this call unchecked. CDR1 and CDR2 (germline): DFQATT, SNEGSKA (reference sequence). This CDR3 comprises 14 residues. CDR3 sequence: CSARSGGGSYEQYF.

The chain recombines TRBV3-1 with TRBJ1-1. The germline V gene encodes CDR1 LGHDT and CDR2 YNNKEL (reference sequence). This CDR3 region has 14 residues. Here the CDR3 reads CASSPRQRRSEAFF.

The chain joins TRBV4-3 to TRBJ1-1; the D call of TRBD1 rests on TCRdb alone, since no DNA is present to check it. Germline CDR1 and CDR2: LGHNA and YSLEER. The CDR3 runs to 14 residues. The CDR3 loop reads CASSPVTGATEAFF.

The CDR3 is CASSLGTGLDIQYF. The genes are TRBV5-1 and TRBJ2-4; absent DNA, TCRdb's TRBD1 call cannot be checked. Germline V gene sequence: CDR1 SGHRS, CDR2 YFSETQ. The CDR3 loop spans 14 amino acids.

The CDR3 spells CASSTGTSVGPGELFF. V and J are TRBV5-1 and TRBJ2-2; the D call from TCRdb, TRBD2, cannot be confirmed without DNA. Germline CDR1 and CDR2: SGHRS and YFSETQ. This CDR3 contains 16 residues. Full variable domain (outside the CDR3, taken from reference TRBV5-1 and TRBJ2-2): KAGVTQTPRYLIKTRGQQVTLSCSPISGHRSVSWYQQTPGQGLQFLFEYFSETQRNKGNFPGRFSGRQFSNSRSEMNVSTLELGDSALYLCASSTGTSVGPGELFFGEGSRLTVL.

The chain uses TRBV5-1 and TRBJ2-1; the TRBD1 assignment by TCRdb is unverifiable without DNA. The CDR3 is made up of 19 amino acids. Germline V CDR1 and CDR2: SGHRS, YFSETQ. The CDR3 region is CASSLGPGRFGSSHNEQFF. The whole variable domain, remainder taken from reference TRBV5-1 and TRBJ2-1, is KAGVTQTPRYLIKTRGQQVTLSCSPISGHRSVSWYQQTPGQGLQFLFEYFSETQRNKGNFPGRFSGRQFSNSRSEMNVSTLELGDSALYLCASSLGPGRFGSSHNEQFFGPGTRLTVL.

The chain joins TRBV15 to TRBJ2-5; TCRdb names TRBD2, which stays unverified in the absence of DNA. The germline V gene encodes CDR1 LNHNV and CDR2 YYDKDF (reference sequence). The CDR3 has 15 residues. The CDR3 reads CATSRDIAVTETQYF.

The chain links TRBV6-1 to TRBJ2-7; TCRdb selects TRBD2, and the lack of DNA leaves this call unchecked. CDR3 size: 18 residues. The V gene's germline CDR1 is MNHNS and CDR2 SASEGT. CDR3 region: CASTSLGLAGGSSYEQYF.

J is TRBJ2-2 and V is TRBV5-4; the D gene TCRdb calls, TRBD1, cannot be checked with no DNA. The CDR3 runs to 16 residues. From germline, CDR1 is SGHNT and CDR2 YYREEE (reference sequence). CDR3 loop: CASSRGAGFSTGELFF.

The CDR3: CASSLAGTGNQPQHF. The gene calls are TRBV7-2 and TRBJ1-5; TCRdb calls TRBD1, which cannot be checked without DNA. Germline V lookup: CDR1 SGHTA, CDR2 FQGNSA. The CDR3 totals 15 residues.